This T cell receptor (beta chain) was identified in a study of response to subunit inactivated influenza vaccine. Broader study findings: With each seasonal influenza vaccination, the authors suggested, few new T cells are recruited.

Comments on this clonotype: As yet, its antigen is unknown.

TCRdb re-called the RT-PCR reads with MiXCR, one entry per CDR3 protein. The table has about 650,000 distinct CDR3 sequences, less than 20% seen once. The CDR3 consists of 14 residues. The V end was cut by 4 bases, the J end by 5 bases, with 14 bases between. Per the germline V gene, CDR1 is MNHEY and CDR2 is SVGAGI. The receptor was isolated from a man aged 50 to 59 who received an inactivated influenza vaccine. The sequences come from PBMCs from blood, collected roughly 12 days after vaccination. The chain links TRBV6-5 to TRBJ1-1; possible D gene TRBD1, 5 bases. The DNA for the CDR3 is TGTGCCAGCAGTTCCGCAGGGTGGGGGACTGAAGCTTTCTTT. Its protein product is CASSSAGWGTEAFF.